The 32 T cell receptor beta chains given below trace back to one sample, sequenced in a study of cytomegalovirus exposure and HLA in healthy donors. PCR involved 60 Vbeta and 13 Jbeta primers. Clones were sequenced by immunoSEQ multiplex PCR, and TCRdb holds only the in-frame ones, with some missing. The data contain about 200,000 clones, 60% to 80% of them singletons. Sequenced material: PBMCs. These receptors originate from a male donor in good health and CMV-seronegative.

The CDR3 DNA reads as TGTGCCTGGAGCCCAAGTCTGAGCGAGCAGTACTTC. Its translation is CAWSPSLSEQYF. V usage is TRBV30 and J usage is TRBJ2-7, with no clear D. The CDR3 runs to 12 residues. Germline assignment: CDR1 GTSNPN and CDR2 SVGIG (reference sequence). Trimming stripped 3 bases from V and 6 bases from J, with 12 bases between.

V and J are TRBV5-4 and TRBJ2-5; 7 bases align to TRBD2. The CDR3 extends over 15 amino acids. The trim removed 2 bases at V and 4 bases at J, leaving 8 bases unmatched. The germline V gene has CDR1 SGHNT and CDR2 YYREEE (reference sequence). The CDR3 loop is CASSFGGSKGETQYF. CDR3 sequence (DNA): TGTGCCAGCAGCTTCGGGGGGAGTAAGGGAGAGACCCAGTACTTC.

This clone was counted once. The CDR3 spells CASSLPTGSKTDTQYF. CDR3 nucleotides: TGCGCCAGCAGCCTCCCTACAGGGAGTAAGACAGATACGCAGTATTTT. The chain uses TRBV5-1 and TRBJ2-3; tentatively, D is TRBD1 (6 bases). Trimming pared 4 bases from V and 3 bases from J, leaving 18 bases between. The CDR3 is 16 amino acids. CDR1 is SGHRS and CDR2 is YFSETQ in the germline V gene.

The J gene is TRBJ1-5, the V gene TRBV28; 7 positions match TRBD1. CDR3 length: 16 amino acids. In germline, CDR1 is MDHEN, CDR2 SYDVKM. The ends lost 5 bases at V and 7 bases at J; junction bases unmatched: 14. Here the CDR3 reads CASSTLLRQGGQPQHF. CDR3 in DNA: TGTGCCAGCAGTACCCTTCTACGGCAGGGGGGACAGCCCCAGCATTTT.

This chain links TRBV7-3 with TRBJ2-4, with D possibly TRBD2 on 6 matching bases. Trimming took 2 bases from V and 1 from J, leaving 12 bases between them. The V gene's germline CDR1 is SGHTA and CDR2 FQGTGA. The CDR3 totals 16 residues. This CDR3 is CASSLRGRGAKNIQYF. As DNA, the CDR3 is TGTGCCAGCAGCTTACGGGGGAGAGGGGCCAAAAACATTCAGTACTTC.

The rearrangement uses TRBV15 and TRBJ2-7, with TRBD2 as a possible D gene (6 bases). CDR3 length equals 15 residues. Germline CDR1 is LNHNV and CDR2 is YYDKDF (reference sequence). Between the trimmed V and J ends, which lost 0 bases and 3 bases, there was a span of 12 bases. The CDR3 coding sequence is TGTGCCACCAGCAGAGAAACGGGAGCTAACTACGAGCAGTACTTC. Amino acid sequence: CATSRETGANYEQYF.

The V and J genes are TRBV11-2 and TRBJ1-5; 11 nucleotides align to TRBD1. The trim removed 2 bases at V and 1 base at J, leaving 1 base unmatched. Germline lookup yields CDR1 SGHAT and CDR2 FQNNGV. The CDR3 has 16 residues. CDR3 nucleotides: TGTGCCAGCAGCTTAAGGGACAGGGGGAGCAATCAGCCCCAGCATTTT. It translates to CASSLRDRGSNQPQHF.

The chain carries TRBV27 and TRBJ2-2, with D possibly being TRBD1 (6 bases). Trimming stripped 4 bases from V and 0 bases from J, with 6 bases between. The CDR3 runs 14 residues. Germline values: CDR1 MNHEY, CDR2 SMNVEV (reference sequence). The CDR3 loop reads CASSSGANTGELFF. The CDR3 DNA reads TGTGCCAGCAGTTCAGGGGCGAACACCGGGGAGCTGTTTTTT.

The chain joins TRBV6-5 to TRBJ2-4; D is unclear. The CDR3 is made up of 16 amino acids. Germline values: CDR1 MNHEY, CDR2 SVGAGI. The V end was cut by 0 bases, the J end by 2 bases, with 11 bases between. CDR3 DNA sequence: TGTGCCAGCAGTTACTCCCTTACGGTGTCCAAAAACATTCAGTACTTC. Translation: CASSYSLTVSKNIQYF.

The genes are TRBV27 and TRBJ1-5; possible D gene TRBD1, 6 bases. V was shortened by 5 bases and J by 3 bases, with 11 bases between the two germline ends. CDR3 size: 14 residues. Germline-derived CDR1 and CDR2 are MNHEY and SMNVEV (reference sequence). CDR3 sequence: CASSVQGINQPQHF. CDR3 nucleotide sequence: TGTGCCAGCAGTGTTCAGGGGATCAATCAGCCCCAGCATTTT.

The chain joins TRBV4-2 to TRBJ2-7; D is ambiguous. The CDR3 contains 14 residues. Trimming removed 2 bases from V and 3 bases from J, with 11 bases in between. CDR1 LGHNA and CDR2 YNFKEQ come from the germline V gene. The CDR3 here is CASSQNLNLYEQYF. CDR3 coding DNA: TGTGCCAGCAGCCAAAACTTGAACCTCTACGAGCAGTACTTC.

V is TRBV5-1 and J is TRBJ2-3; 7 bases are shared with TRBD1. The length of the CDR3 is 18 residues. Germline V gene sequence: CDR1 SGHRS, CDR2 YFSETQ. Trimming cost V 4 bases and J 7 bases; bases outside gene matches: 21. DNA for the CDR3: TGCGCCAGCAGCCGCGAAGGGACAGCGGCCAAAGGGCTCAATACGCAGTATTTT. This gives the protein CASSREGTAAKGLNTQYF.

The chain employs TRBV30 and TRBJ1-1; 9 positions agree with TRBD1. The CDR3 extends over 14 amino acids. CDR1 is GTSNPN and CDR2 is SVGIG in the germline V gene (reference sequence). With 2 bases clipped from V and 7 bases from J, the junction kept 8 bases outside the gene matches. CDR3 DNA sequence: TGTGCCTGGAGTTCCGGGACAGGGTTTAATGAAGCTTTCTTT. Encoded protein: CAWSSGTGFNEAFF.

This chain connects TRBV5-1 to TRBJ2-4, with D perhaps TRBD2 (6 bases). From germline, CDR1 is SGHRS and CDR2 YFSETQ. The CDR3 is made up of 17 amino acids. The V and J ends lost 4 bases and 8 bases respectively, with 25 bases between them. The CDR3 here is CASSLGPSTSRGDIQYF. In DNA form, the CDR3 reads TGCGCCAGCAGCCTGGGCCCCTCCACTAGCAGAGGGGACATTCAGTACTTC.

The chain uses TRBV29-1 and TRBJ2-1; 11 nucleotides agree with TRBD2. The CDR3 has 12 amino acids. After removal of 7 bases from V and 6 bases from J, the junction contained 2 bases not matched to a gene. Per germline, CDR1 SQVTM and CDR2 ANQGSEA. The CDR3 protein is CSAGTSGNEQFF. DNA for the CDR3: TGCAGCGCGGGGACTAGCGGCAATGAGCAGTTCTTC.

The CDR3 loop is CATSRDLGTGTYEQYF. CDR3 coding DNA: TGTGCCACCAGCAGAGATTTGGGGACAGGGACCTACGAGCAGTACTTC. This chain joins TRBV15 and TRBJ2-7; 9 bases are a match to TRBD1. CDR1 is LNHNV, CDR2 YYDKDF, per germline (reference sequence). The CDR3 length is 16 residues. Trimming at V came to 0 bases and at J to 2 bases, leaving 5 bases not matched to a gene.

In the case of this clone: At the DNA level, this CDR3 is encoded by other sequences in the same sample as well. This chain joins TRBV7-3 and TRBJ2-2, with D unresolved. The CDR3 has 14 residues. The V gene's germline CDR1 is SGHTA and CDR2 FQGTGA. V lost 4 bases and J 1 base, leaving 7 bases between the germline ends. CDR3 coding DNA: TGTGCCAGCAGCTCGACGGGGAACACCGGGGAGCTGTTTTTT. Translation: CASSSTGNTGELFF.

Worth noting for this clone: As the CDR3 is not closed by the conserved phenylalanine or tryptophan, this likely results from a read error. The DNA is left out, because the CDR3 cannot be placed on it with certainty; the CDR3 is given as TCRdb lists it. The V gene is TRBV6-4, the J gene TRBJ2-7; the D call of TRBD1 is as the table states it, not checked on the DNA. The CDR3 has 8 residues if both end residues are counted. Germline V gene lookup returns CDR1 MRHNA and CDR2 SNTAGT. The CDR3 loop reads CASSVYRR.

The chain employs TRBV7-2 and TRBJ2-2; 7 nucleotides match TRBD2. CDR3 length: 15 amino acids. Trimming at V came to 5 bases and at J to 5 bases, leaving 8 bases not matched to a gene. Germline V lookup: CDR1 SGHTA, CDR2 FQGNSA. CDR3 region: CASSLKGGWTGELFF. The CDR3 DNA is TGTGCCAGCAGCCTAAAGGGAGGGTGGACCGGGGAGCTGTTTTTT.

Concerning this clone: Additional DNA sequences in this sample encode the identical CDR3. The chain has TRBV19 and TRBJ2-7, with no clear D. CDR3 length: 14 residues. V was clipped by 1 base and J by 0 bases, with 7 bases between them. CDR1 and CDR2 (germline): LNHDA, SQIVND (reference sequence). The CDR3 here is CASSIVGGSYEQYF. The CDR3 coding sequence is TGTGCCAGTAGTATAGTTGGCGGCTCCTACGAGCAGTACTTC.

J is TRBJ1-5 and V is TRBV2, with a possible D match to TRBD1 (5 bases). The CDR3 totals 14 residues. The ends were cut back, 4 bases at V and 8 bases at J, with 15 bases in the middle. Germline CDR1 and CDR2: SNHLY and FYNNEI. The CDR3 DNA sequence: TGTGCCAGCAGTGGGGAGGGGTTTTTGAAGCCCCAGCATTTT. Translation: CASSGEGFLKPQHF.

The chain combines TRBV14 with TRBJ1-2, with D possibly TRBD1 on 5 matching bases. This CDR3 is built from 14 residues. V was pared by 1 base and J by 3 bases, with 9 bases between. Germline V gene data show CDR1 as SGHDN and CDR2 as FVKESK. In nucleotides, the CDR3 is TGTGCCAGCAGCCAAGGCGTAGGGGACTATGGCTACACCTTC. Encoded protein: CASSQGVGDYGYTF.

The chain joins TRBV2 to TRBJ1-5; no firm D call. Per germline, CDR1 SNHLY and CDR2 FYNNEI. V lost 3 bases and J lost 1, with 7 bases in between. The CDR3 is 14 residues long. The CDR3 loop reads CASSERSSNQPQHF. The DNA for the CDR3 is TGTGCCAGCAGTGAGCGTTCAAGCAATCAGCCCCAGCATTTT.

The V and J genes are TRBV5-1 and TRBJ2-5, with a weak D call TRBD1 (5 bases). V lost 0 bases and J 11 bases, leaving 14 bases between the germline ends. Germline CDR1 SGHRS, CDR2 YFSETQ. The CDR3 consists of 13 residues. CDR3 bases: TGCGCCAGCAGCTTGGAGGGGATGAGAGAGCAGTACTTC. Protein sequence: CASSLEGMREQYF.

This clone was recorded once. V is TRBV9 and J is TRBJ2-7, with no clear D. Trimming cost V 0 bases and J 6 bases, with 10 bases left between them. Per the germline V gene, CDR1 is SGDLS and CDR2 is YYNGEE. The CDR3 extends over 13 amino acids. The DNA for the CDR3 is TGTGCCAGCAGCGTAGGACTGGTCTCCGAGCAGTACTTC. It codes for CASSVGLVSEQYF.

The chain uses TRBV2 and TRBJ2-7; D gene uncertain. CDR3 length: 13 amino acids. Per germline, CDR1 SNHLY and CDR2 FYNNEI. V lost 5 bases to trimming and J lost 3 bases, with 11 bases between them. CDR3 amino acids: CASSHNLFYEQYF. The CDR3 coding sequence is TGTGCCAGCAGTCACAACCTCTTCTACGAGCAGTACTTC.

In its sample, this clone was seen once. The chain combines TRBV4-1 with TRBJ2-1; TRBD2 matches at 8 bases. The CDR3 runs 16 residues. CDR1 MGHRA and CDR2 YSYEKL come from the germline V gene. The trim removed 1 base at V and 1 base at J, leaving 3 bases unmatched. The CDR3 here is CASSQAPSGSYNEQFF. CDR3 coding DNA: TGCGCCAGCAGCCAAGCGCCTAGCGGGTCCTACAATGAGCAGTTCTTC.

The rearrangement uses TRBV2 and TRBJ2-1, with 8 bases identical to TRBD1. CDR1 and CDR2 from the germline V gene are SNHLY and FYNNEI. V dropped 7 bases and J dropped 0; count of bases not matched to a gene: 17. The CDR3 has 19 residues. The DNA of the CDR3 is TGTGCCAGCACACCGGGACAGGTCCGCCAGCGGGCCTCCTACAATGAGCAGTTCTTC. It is translated as CASTPGQVRQRASYNEQFF.

A remark on this clone: At one end the junction does not follow the germline gene, possibly because of a read error. The rearrangement joins TRBV4-1 to TRBJ2-1, with 14 positions matching TRBD2. CDR1 is MGHRA and CDR2 is YSYEKL in the germline V gene. The CDR3 totals 18 residues. This chain's CDR3 is CASSQVGTSGSSYNGQFF. DNA for the CDR3: TGCGCCAGCAGCCAAGTGGGGACTAGCGGGAGCTCCTACAATGGGCAGTTCTTC.

This sequence joins TRBV28 and TRBJ2-7; TRBD2 is a possible D gene (6 bases). Germline V gives CDR1 MDHEN, CDR2 SYDVKM. CDR3 length: 17 amino acids. The V and J ends lost 5 bases and 0 bases respectively, with 20 bases between them. The CDR3 reads CASSGPRGTGISYEQYF. CDR3 nucleotide sequence: TGTGCCAGCAGTGGTCCGAGAGGGACTGGAATCTCCTACGAGCAGTACTTC.

The gene calls are TRBV7-3 and TRBJ2-3; a possible D gene is TRBD2 (6 bases). CDR3 length equals 15 residues. CDR1 SGHTA and CDR2 FQGTGA come from the germline V gene. V was trimmed by 1 base and J by 3 bases, leaving 11 bases between them. The CDR3 protein is CASSLRAEGTDTQYF. The DNA for the CDR3 is TGTGCCAGCAGCTTAAGAGCGGAGGGGACAGATACGCAGTATTTT.

The V gene is TRBV5-1, the J gene TRBJ1-1; 8 bases map to TRBD1. Germline V gene sequence: CDR1 SGHRS, CDR2 YFSETQ. The CDR3 contains 15 residues. V lost 1 base and J lost 3; bases outside the gene matches: 5. CDR3 region: CASSLLGQEYTEAFF. Written as DNA, the CDR3 is TGCGCCAGCAGCTTGTTGGGACAGGAATACACTGAAGCTTTCTTT.